The 13 T cell receptor beta chains reported below all come from one sample, sequenced in a study of T cells in severe cutaneous drug reactions. Sequenced patients had Stevens-Johnson syndrome or toxic epidermal necrolysis caused by carbamazepine. Bulk and single-cell libraries used iRepertoire multiplex PCR with TCR subtype-specific primers. TCRdb reprocessed the multiplex PCR reads, with one entry per CDR3 protein and no DNA. The sample table includes 6,000 or so distinct CDR3 sequences. The sequenced sample consisted of cells from a skin blister. These TCRs come from a human donor with toxic epidermal necrolysis, a severe cutaneous drug reaction.

CDR3 sequence: CASSLLVPNTEAFF. This rearrangement joins TRBV7-2 to TRBJ1-1; TCRdb gives TRBD1 as the D gene, but with no DNA this cannot be confirmed. Germline-derived CDR1 and CDR2 are SGHTA and FQGNSA. CDR3 length: 14 amino acids. The full variable domain, with the rest looked up from reference TRBV7-2 and TRBJ1-1, is GAGVSQSPSNKVTEKGKDVELRCDPISGHTALYWYRQSLGQGLEFLIYFQGNSAPDKSGLPSDRFSAERTGGSVSTLTIQRTQQEDSAVYLCASSLLVPNTEAFFGQGTRLTVV.

This clonotype is identified as medium-sized (0.01 to 0.1%) from frequency. The chain is built from TRBV27 and TRBJ2-1. CDR3 length: 11 residues. Germline values: CDR1 MNHEY, CDR2 SMNVEV (reference sequence). The CDR3 loop reads CASSSLYEQFF.

The V gene is TRBV2, the J gene TRBJ1-2; TCRdb's D gene call, TRBD1, goes unchecked for lack of DNA. Germline CDR1 is SNHLY and CDR2 is FYNNEI. This CDR3 is 16 amino acids long. CDR3 loop: CASSSGTGGPLYGYTF.

J is TRBJ1-5 and V is TRBV3-1; TCRdb's D call of TRBD1 is untestable without DNA. CDR1 and CDR2 (germline): LGHDT, YNNKEL (reference sequence). CDR3 length: 14 residues. CDR3 protein: CASSHGGTNQPQHF.

J is TRBJ2-1 and V is TRBV11-2; TCRdb returns TRBD2, unconfirmable since there is no DNA. Germline-derived CDR1 and CDR2 are SGHAT and FQNNGV. The CDR3 is 18 residues long. The CDR3 protein is CASSLDLRGLSIVSEQFF.

The gene calls are TRBV4-1 and TRBJ2-7; TCRdb picks TRBD2, but there is no DNA to check that call. The CDR3 loop spans 17 amino acids. Germline V lookup: CDR1 MGHRA, CDR2 YSYEKL. The CDR3 sequence is CASSQGGGPPPSYEQYF.

Measured by frequency, this clonotype is large. The V gene is TRBV2, the J gene TRBJ2-1; TCRdb's D call of TRBD2 is untestable without DNA. The V gene's germline CDR1 is SNHLY and CDR2 FYNNEI. CDR3 length equals 14 residues. The CDR3 reads CASSEEPADYEQFF.

Here the CDR3 reads CSAIPTSGVNYNEQFF. V gene TRBV20-1 combines with J gene TRBJ2-1; TCRdb returns TRBD2, unconfirmable since there is no DNA. This CDR3 spans 16 amino acids. The germline V gene has CDR1 DFQATT and CDR2 SNEGSKA (reference sequence).

V usage is TRBV4-1 and J usage is TRBJ1-1. The CDR3 runs to 14 residues. The V gene's germline CDR1 is MGHRA and CDR2 YSYEKL. The chain's CDR3 is CASSQEPISKLAFF.

The chain is built from TRBV28 and TRBJ2-7. The CDR3 consists of 12 residues. Germline V gives CDR1 MDHEN, CDR2 SYDVKM. The CDR3 spells CASSEGSYEQYF.

The chain is built from TRBV27 and TRBJ2-1; the D gene TCRdb calls, TRBD1, cannot be checked with no DNA. CDR1 is MNHEY and CDR2 is SMNVEV in the germline V gene (reference sequence). CDR3 size: 13 residues. CDR3 residues: CASSLTGLTEQFF.

V gene TRBV27 combines with J gene TRBJ1-3; the TCRdb call, TRBD1, lacks DNA for checking. CDR3 length: 12 residues. CDR1 and CDR2 (germline): MNHEY, SMNVEV (reference sequence). CDR3: CASSPGGNTIYF.

The chain is built from TRBV12-3 or TRBV12-4 and TRBJ2-1; there is no DNA to check the TCRdb D call of TRBD1. This CDR3 has 11 residues. CDR3 in amino acids: CASSWGAEQFF.